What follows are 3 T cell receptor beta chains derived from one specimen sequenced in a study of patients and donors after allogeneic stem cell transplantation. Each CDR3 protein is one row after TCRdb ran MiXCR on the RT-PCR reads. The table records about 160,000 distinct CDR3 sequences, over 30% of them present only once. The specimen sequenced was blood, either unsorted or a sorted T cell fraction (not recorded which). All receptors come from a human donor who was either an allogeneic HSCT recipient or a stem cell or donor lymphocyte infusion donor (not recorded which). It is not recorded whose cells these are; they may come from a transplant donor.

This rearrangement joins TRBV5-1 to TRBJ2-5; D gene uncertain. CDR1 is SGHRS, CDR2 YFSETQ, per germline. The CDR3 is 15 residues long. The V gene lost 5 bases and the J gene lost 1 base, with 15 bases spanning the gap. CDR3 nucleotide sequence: TGCGCCAGCAGGCCGACAAGGAGTGCCCAAGAGACCCAGTACTTC. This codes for CASRPTRSAQETQYF.

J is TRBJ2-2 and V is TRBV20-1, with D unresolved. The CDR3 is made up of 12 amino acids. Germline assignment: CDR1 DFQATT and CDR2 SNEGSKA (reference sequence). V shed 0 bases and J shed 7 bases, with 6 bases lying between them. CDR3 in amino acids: CSARDWDGELFF. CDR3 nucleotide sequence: TGCAGTGCTAGAGATTGGGACGGGGAGCTGTTTTTT.

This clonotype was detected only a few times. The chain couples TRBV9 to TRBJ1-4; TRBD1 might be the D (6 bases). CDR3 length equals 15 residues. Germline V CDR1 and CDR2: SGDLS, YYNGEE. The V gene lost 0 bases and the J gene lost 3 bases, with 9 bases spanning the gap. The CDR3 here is CASSVGGAPNEKLFF. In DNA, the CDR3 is TGTGCCAGCAGCGTAGGGGGGGCCCCTAATGAAAAACTGTTTTTT.